This passage covers 8 T cell receptor beta chains from one sample sequenced in a study of cytomegalovirus exposure and HLA in healthy donors. Researchers ran the PCR with 60 Vbeta and 13 Jbeta primers. TCRdb keeps only in-frame clones here, not all; method: immunoSEQ multiplex PCR. The ten top clones account for approximately 4.5%, within a sample of around 33,000 clones. Sequencing was carried out using PBMCs. The receptors originated from a woman in her 40s in good health and CMV-seropositive.

The rearrangement links TRBV4-1 to TRBJ2-3, with a possible D match to TRBD2 (9 bases). The CDR3 consists of 19 residues. From germline, CDR1 is MGHRA and CDR2 YSYEKL. Trimming took off 5 bases at V and 4 bases at J, with 28 bases between the two ends. Here the CDR3 reads CASSSQGAGGSVDADTQYF. As DNA, the CDR3 is TGCGCCAGCAGCTCGCAGGGGGCGGGAGGGTCCGTGGATGCAGATACGCAGTATTTT.

The gene calls are TRBV28 and TRBJ1-1, with 8 bases identical to TRBD1. The trim removed 4 bases at V and 4 bases at J, leaving 11 bases unmatched. CDR1 and CDR2 (germline): MDHEN, SYDVKM. This CDR3 spans 16 amino acids. The CDR3 DNA reads TGTGCCAGCAGTTGGGTACAGGGGGGTGGGGGCACTGAAGCTTTCTTT. This gives the protein CASSWVQGGGGTEAFF.

V is TRBV19 and J is TRBJ2-2; the match to TRBD2 covers 13 bases. Germline trimming cut 4 bases from V and 5 bases from J; bases unmatched to any gene: 1. The CDR3 length is 15 residues. Germline V gene lookup returns CDR1 LNHDA and CDR2 SQIVND (reference sequence). The CDR3 DNA sequence: TGTGCCAGTAGTAGGACTAGCGGGAGAACCGGGGAGCTGTTTTTT. Its translation: CASSRTSGRTGELFF.

V usage is TRBV27 and J usage is TRBJ1-5, with D perhaps TRBD1 (5 bases). In germline, CDR1 is MNHEY, CDR2 SMNVEV (reference sequence). Trimming stripped 3 bases from V and 4 bases from J, with 19 bases between. The CDR3 consists of 17 residues. The CDR3 DNA is TGTGCCAGCAGTTTGGGGTCGGTAGGGGTGCCTAATCAGCCCCAGCATTTT. It codes for CASSLGSVGVPNQPQHF.

The V gene is TRBV6-5, the J gene TRBJ2-1, with D perhaps TRBD2 (6 bases). Trimming cost V 2 bases and J 7 bases, with 9 bases left between them. CDR3 size: 13 residues. Per germline, CDR1 MNHEY and CDR2 SVGAGI. The CDR3 spells CASSYGGLNEQFF. In DNA, the CDR3 is TGTGCCAGCAGTTACGGGGGGTTAAATGAGCAGTTCTTC.

This chain connects TRBV4-3 to TRBJ1-3; no firm D call. The CDR3 runs 15 residues. Looked up from germline, CDR1 is LGHNA and CDR2 is YSLEER. Trimming left V 1 base short and J 3 bases short, with 10 bases between. This CDR3 reads CASSQASTFGNTIYF. The CDR3 DNA sequence: TGCGCCAGCAGCCAAGCTAGTACATTTGGAAACACCATATATTTT.

CDR3 in amino acids: CASSLNRGSYEQYF. In DNA form, the CDR3 reads TGTGCCAGCAGCCTTAACAGGGGAAGCTACGAGCAGTACTTC. The J gene is TRBJ2-7, the V gene TRBV7-2; 7 bases align to TRBD1. V trimming: 5 bases; J trimming: 3 bases; junction bases outside the gene matches: 7. Germline CDR1 reads SGHTA; CDR2 reads FQGNSA. There are 14 residues in the CDR3. Supplemented by reference TRBV7-2 and TRBJ2-7, the full variable domain reads GAGVSQSPSNKVTEKGKDVELRCDPISGHTALYWYRQSLGQGLEFLIYFQGNSAPDKSGLPSDRFSAERTGGSVSTLTIQRTQQEDSAVYLCASSLNRGSYEQYFGPGTRLTVT.

The genes are TRBV7-3 and TRBJ1-1; TRBD1 matches at 8 bases. This CDR3 comprises 14 residues. Germline loops: CDR1 SGHTA, CDR2 FQGTGA. J lost 2 bases, V lost 5 bases, and 4 bases had no gene match. The CDR3 reads CASSPGQANTEAFF. The CDR3 coding sequence is TGTGCCAGCAGCCCGGGACAGGCAAACACTGAAGCTTTCTTT.